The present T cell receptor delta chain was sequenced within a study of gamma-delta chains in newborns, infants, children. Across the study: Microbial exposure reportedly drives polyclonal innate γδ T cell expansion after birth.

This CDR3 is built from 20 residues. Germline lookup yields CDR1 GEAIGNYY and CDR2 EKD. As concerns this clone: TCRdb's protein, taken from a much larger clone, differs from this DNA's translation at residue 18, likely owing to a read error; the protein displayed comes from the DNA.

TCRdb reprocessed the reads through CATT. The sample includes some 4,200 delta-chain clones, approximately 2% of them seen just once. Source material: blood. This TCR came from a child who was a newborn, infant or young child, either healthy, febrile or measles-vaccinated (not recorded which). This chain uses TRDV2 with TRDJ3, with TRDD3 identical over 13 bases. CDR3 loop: CACDRPTGGYASWDTRQTFF. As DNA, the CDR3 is TGTGCCTGTGACCGTCCTACTGGGGGATACGCTTCCTGGGACACCCGACAGACGTTTTTC.